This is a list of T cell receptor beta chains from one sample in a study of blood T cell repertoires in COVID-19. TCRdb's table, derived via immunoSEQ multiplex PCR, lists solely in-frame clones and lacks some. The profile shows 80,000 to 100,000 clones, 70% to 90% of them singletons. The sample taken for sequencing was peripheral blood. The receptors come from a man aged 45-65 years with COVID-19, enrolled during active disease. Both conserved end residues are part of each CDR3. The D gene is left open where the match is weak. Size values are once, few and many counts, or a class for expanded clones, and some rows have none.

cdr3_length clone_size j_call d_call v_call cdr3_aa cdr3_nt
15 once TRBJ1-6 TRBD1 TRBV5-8 CASSAGTARGSPLHF TGTGCCAGCAGCGCTGGGACAGCCAGAGGGTCACCCCTCCACTTT
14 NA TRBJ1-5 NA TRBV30 CAWSSGSGNQPQHF TGTGCCTGGAGTTCGGGAAGCGGGAATCAGCCCCAGCATTTT
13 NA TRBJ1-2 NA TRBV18 CASSRGQNNGYTF TGTGCCAGCTCCCGCGGACAGAACAATGGCTACACCTTC
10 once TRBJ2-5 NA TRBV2 CASNIETQYF TGTGCCAGCAACATAGAGACCCAGTACTTC
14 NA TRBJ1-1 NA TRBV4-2 CADKGPTRNTEAFF TGTGCAGATAAGGGGCCGACACGGAACACTGAAGCTTTCTTT
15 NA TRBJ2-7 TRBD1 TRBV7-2 CASSRAGTGTYEQYF TGTGCCAGCAGCCGTGCCGGGACAGGGACCTACGAGCAGTACTTC
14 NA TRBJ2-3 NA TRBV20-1 CSASRKRAGYTQYF TGCAGTGCTAGTCGGAAGCGGGCTGGGTATACGCAGTATTTT
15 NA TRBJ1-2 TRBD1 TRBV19 CASSYRDSLYYGYTF TGTGCCAGTAGTTATCGGGACAGCCTTTACTATGGCTACACCTTC
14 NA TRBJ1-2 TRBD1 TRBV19 CASSPGQGARGYTF TGTGCCAGTAGCCCCGGACAGGGAGCTAGAGGCTACACCTTC
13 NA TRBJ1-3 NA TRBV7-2 CASSPGAGNTIYF TGTGCCAGTAGCCCGGGAGCTGGAAACACCATATATTTT
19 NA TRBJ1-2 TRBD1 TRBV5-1 CASSFWGSGQGLANYGYTF TGCGCCAGCAGCTTTTGGGGATCGGGACAGGGGCTTGCTAACTATGGCTACACCTTC
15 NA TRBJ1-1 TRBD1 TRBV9 CASSVDPGRGTEAFF TGTGCCAGCAGCGTGGATCCCGGCAGGGGGACTGAAGCTTTCTTT
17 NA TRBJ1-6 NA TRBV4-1 CASSQDSRVGLNSPLHF TGCGCCAGCAGCCAAGATAGCAGGGTGGGTCTAAATTCACCCCTCCACTTT
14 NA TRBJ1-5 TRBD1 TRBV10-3 CAIRGAGGDEPQHF TGTGCCATCCGGGGGGCAGGGGGCGATGAGCCCCAGCATTTT
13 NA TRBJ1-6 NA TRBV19 CASGARTDSPLHF TGTGCCAGTGGTGCCCGCACGGATTCACCCCTCCACTTT
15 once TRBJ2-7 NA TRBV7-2 CASSLTSDSLYEQYF TGTGCCAGCAGCTTAACCAGTGACAGCCTCTACGAGCAGTACTTC
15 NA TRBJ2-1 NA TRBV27 CASSLSLPRYNEQFF TGTGCCAGCAGTTTATCGCTCCCCAGATACAATGAGCAGTTCTTC